The sequence of this TCR beta chain was determined in a study of blood T cell repertoires in COVID-19. Study as a whole: There were acute and convalescent COVID-19 samples, and they came from the United States, Italy and Spain.

The Seattle site enrolled patients during active infection and followed them longitudinally. This table comes from immunoSEQ multiplex PCR, and its TCRdb copy is limited to in-frame clones, with some not included. The sample includes about 150,000 clones, 85% to 90% of them seen just once. CDR3 length equals 13 residues. Trimming at V came to 6 bases and at J to 5 bases, leaving 7 bases not matched to a gene. Sequencing input: peripheral blood. This receptor was taken from a man between 18 and 35 years old with COVID-19, enrolled during active disease. The V gene is TRBV12-3 or TRBV12-4, the J gene TRBJ2-7, with 7 bases aligning to TRBD1. CDR3 sequence reads: CASSTGARNEQYF. The CDR3 bases are TGTGCCAGCAGCACAGGGGCGAGAAACGAGCAGTACTTC.